These 19 T cell receptor beta chains share one sample of origin, sequenced in a study of T cell responses to AZD1222 COVID-19 vaccine. The assay was immunoSEQ multiplex PCR, and TCRdb's table has in-frame clones only and misses some. This table has about 180,000 clones, 85% to 95% appearing once. The sample was peripheral blood, taken 28 days after the second AZD1222 dose. These TCRs come from an adult who received the AZD1222 COVID-19 vaccine.

V and J are TRBV5-4 and TRBJ2-1; D is ambiguous. Trimming stripped 0 bases from V and 11 bases from J, with 9 bases between. The CDR3 runs 12 residues. The V gene's germline CDR1 is SGHNT and CDR2 YYREEE (reference sequence). The CDR3 protein is CASSLDGRQQFF. CDR3 bases: TGTGCCAGCAGCTTGGACGGCAGGCAGCAGTTCTTC.

This chain links TRBV28 with TRBJ2-4; D perhaps matches TRBD1 (5 bases). The length of the CDR3 is 16 residues. Germline CDR1 MDHEN, CDR2 SYDVKM. V was clipped by 11 bases and J by 1 base, with 21 bases between them. The CDR3 sequence is CAANERGASAKNIQYF. The CDR3 region has the DNA TGTGCCGCCAACGAAAGGGGCGCCTCTGCCAAAAACATTCAGTACTTC.

V usage is TRBV7-3 and J usage is TRBJ2-1; D is undetermined. Germline loops: CDR1 SGHTA, CDR2 FQGTGA. This CDR3 spans 15 amino acids. Between the trimmed V and J ends, which lost 5 bases and 5 bases, there was a span of 16 bases. CDR3 in amino acids: CASSLTWQVNNEQFF. CDR3 coding DNA: TGTGCCAGCAGCCTCACGTGGCAGGTCAACAATGAGCAGTTCTTC.

This chain joins TRBV3-1 (or the pseudogene TRBV3-2) and TRBJ2-7; D unresolved. V was clipped by 0 bases and J by 0 bases, with 6 bases between them. CDR3 length equals 14 residues. Germline V gives CDR1 LGHDT, CDR2 YNNKEL (reference sequence). The CDR3 region is CASSQDPSSYEQYF. The CDR3 DNA is TGTGCCAGCAGCCAAGATCCGAGCTCCTACGAGCAGTACTTC.

The V call is TRBV7-8, the J call TRBJ2-7; tentatively, D is TRBD2 (7 bases). Germline CDR1 SGHVS, CDR2 FQNEAQ. The CDR3 is 16 amino acids. Trimming removed 1 base from V and 0 bases from J, with 13 bases in between. The CDR3 DNA follows: TGTGCCAGCAGCTTAGGAGGGGGGGCTAGCTCCTACGAGCAGTACTTC. This encodes CASSLGGGASSYEQYF.

The V call is TRBV27, the J call TRBJ1-6, with no clear D. Trimming cost V 2 bases and J 7 bases, with 9 bases left between them. The CDR3 covers 14 residues. Germline lookup yields CDR1 MNHEY and CDR2 SMNVEV (reference sequence). The CDR3 loop is CASSLVLGNSPLHF. The CDR3 DNA sequence: TGTGCCAGCAGTTTAGTTCTGGGGAATTCACCCCTCCACTTT.

This chain joins TRBV29-1 and TRBJ1-2, with D possibly matching TRBD1 (5 bases). The CDR3 contains 16 residues. CDR1 and CDR2 (germline): SQVTM, ANQGSEA. The V and J ends lost 7 bases and 4 bases respectively, with 25 bases between them. The CDR3 is CSARLSSGADRYGYTF. Written as DNA, the CDR3 is TGCAGCGCCCGCCTCTCTTCCGGGGCGGATCGCTATGGCTACACCTTC.

J is TRBJ2-1 and V is TRBV7-8; D is unclear. V was trimmed by 4 bases and J by 2 bases, leaving 12 bases between them. The germline gives CDR1 SGHVS, CDR2 FQNEAQ. This CDR3 spans 15 amino acids. As DNA, the CDR3 is TGTGCCAGCAGCTCCCAGGAAGGGCCCTACAATGAGCAGTTCTTC. Translated: CASSSQEGPYNEQFF.

The chain recombines TRBV5-1 with TRBJ2-3, with 7 positions matching TRBD1. Trimming removed 0 bases from V and 4 bases from J; junction bases left unmatched: 5. There are 15 residues in the CDR3. Germline V lookup: CDR1 SGHRS, CDR2 YFSETQ. CDR3 nucleotides: TGCGCCAGCAGCTTGGGACGCCAGGGGGCAGATACGCAGTATTTT. Encoded protein: CASSLGRQGADTQYF.

The gene calls are TRBV6-1 and TRBJ2-2; D is perhaps TRBD1 (6 bases). The CDR3 runs to 14 residues. Germline lookup yields CDR1 MNHNS and CDR2 SASEGT. Between the trimmed V and J ends, which lost 5 bases and 4 bases, there was a span of 11 bases. In DNA, the CDR3 is TGTGCCAGCAGTTCATCAGGGGTCACCGGGGAGCTGTTTTTT. Translation: CASSSSGVTGELFF.

The V gene is TRBV5-8, the J gene TRBJ1-4; D is possibly TRBD1 (5 bases). The CDR3 has 14 residues. V shed 4 bases and J shed 9 bases, with 16 bases lying between them. Germline loops: CDR1 SGHTS, CDR2 YDEGEE. CDR3 DNA sequence: TGTGCCAGCAGCGGTACCGGGACGGCGAAAAAACTGTTTTTT. Its protein is CASSGTGTAKKLFF.

This chain joins TRBV24-1 and TRBJ1-6; 9 positions match TRBD1. The CDR3 runs to 14 residues. CDR1 is KGHDR and CDR2 is SFDVKD in the germline V gene. V shed 10 bases and J 10 bases; nucleotides not matched to a gene: 10. CDR3 in amino acids: CATTKDRGASPLHF. The DNA for the CDR3 is TGTGCCACTACCAAAGACAGGGGGGCCTCACCCCTCCACTTT.

The chain has TRBV3-1 (or the pseudogene TRBV3-2) and TRBJ1-5, with unresolved D. The CDR3 is 18 amino acids. V was clipped by 2 bases and J by 5 bases, with 22 bases between them. Germline V CDR1 and CDR2: LGHDT, YNNKEL (reference sequence). The CDR3 region is CASSQSPGLEDPDQPQHF. CDR3 DNA: TGTGCCAGCAGCCAAAGCCCGGGCCTCGAGGACCCCGATCAGCCCCAGCATTTT.

The DNA for the CDR3 is TGTGCCAGCGAGGGGTCAGATACGCAGTATTTT. Translated, it gives CASEGSDTQYF. This chain connects TRBV7-9 to TRBJ2-3, with D possibly being TRBD1 or TRBD2 (5 bases each). V gave up 8 bases and J gave up 4 bases, with 7 bases separating them. The CDR3 spans 11 residues. CDR1 and CDR2 from the germline V gene are SEHNR and FQNEAQ (reference sequence).

V and J are TRBV30 and TRBJ1-1, with D unresolved. Germline V lookup: CDR1 GTSNPN, CDR2 SVGIG (reference sequence). The CDR3 length is 13 residues. The V end lost 4 bases, the J end lost 4 bases, and 13 bases lay between the germline ends. CDR3 in amino acids: CAWNIGLGTEAFF. The CDR3 DNA reads TGTGCCTGGAATATAGGGCTCGGCACTGAAGCTTTCTTT.

The chain carries TRBV5-8 and TRBJ2-7; 9 nucleotides align to TRBD1. CDR1 and CDR2 (germline): SGHTS, YDEGEE. This CDR3 region has 14 residues. The J segment lost 2 bases and the V segment lost 4 bases, leaving 4 bases of the junction unmatched. CDR3 residues: CASSHDRGAYEQYF. The CDR3 DNA is TGTGCCAGCAGCCATGACAGGGGGGCCTACGAGCAGTACTTC.

This chain joins TRBV28 and TRBJ1-5, with 9 nucleotides matching TRBD1. This CDR3 has 18 residues. V trimming: 5 bases; J trimming: 0 bases; junction bases outside the gene matches: 11. CDR1 and CDR2 (germline): MDHEN, SYDVKM. CDR3: CASSTLTGGGYSNQPQHF. The CDR3 DNA follows: TGTGCCAGCAGTACCTTGACAGGGGGTGGGTATAGCAATCAGCCCCAGCATTTT. Based on the CDR3 plus reference TRBV28 and TRBJ1-5, the full variable domain is DVKVTQSSRYLVKRTGEKVFLECVQDMDHENMFWYRQDPGLGLRLIYFSYDVKMKEKGDIPEGYSVSREKKERFSLILESASTNQTSMYLCASSTLTGGGYSNQPQHFGDGTRLSIL.

This chain links TRBV6-5 with TRBJ1-5, with 8 bases matching TRBD1. V dropped 0 bases and J dropped 5; count of bases not matched to a gene: 3. CDR3 length: 15 amino acids. The germline CDR1 and CDR2 sequences are MNHEY and SVGAGI. This CDR3 is CASSYSYRGDQPQHF. The CDR3 region has the DNA TGTGCCAGCAGTTACTCTTACAGGGGGGATCAGCCCCAGCATTTT.

This chain links TRBV10-1 with TRBJ1-1; D gene ambiguous. In germline, CDR1 is WNHNN, CDR2 SYGVQD (reference sequence). This CDR3 contains 13 residues. V lost 5 bases, J lost 4 bases, and 11 bases lay in between. This CDR3 reads CASSSSWGTEAFF. The CDR3 DNA follows: TGCGCCAGCAGTTCGTCGTGGGGCACTGAAGCTTTCTTT.